Each of the 2 T cell receptor beta chains below was sequenced from the same sample in a study of CD8 T cells in ankylosing spondylitis (dated by TCRdb to the late 2010s). Receptor amplification or capture employed 5' RACE. The sequencer was an Illumina HiSeq 2500. TCRdb trimmed the raw reads at Q25, called clones with MiXCR and kept productive beta chains. Each record represents a unique CDR3 protein, reported with the most common genes and DNA among its rows. This sample gives about 250,000 distinct CDR3 sequences in total; approximately 7.6% of them show up just once. The ten largest clones capture roughly 4.9% of the sample. Sequences were obtained from blood, either unsorted or a sorted T cell fraction (not recorded which). These receptors came from a female donor with ankylosing spondylitis or in good health (not recorded which).

This clonotype was observed a handful of times. With a much larger clone just one base away, this may be a read error. The chain links TRBV20-1 to TRBJ2-1, with 8 bases aligning to TRBD2. Germline V gene sequence: CDR1 DFQATT, CDR2 SNEGSKA (reference sequence). This CDR3 has 17 amino acids. The trim removed 0 bases at V and 4 bases at J, leaving 11 bases unmatched. The CDR3 DNA sequence: TGCAGTGCTAGAGAGCGGACGGAGCGGGAGAATTACAATGAGCAGTTCTTC. It is translated as CSARERTERENYNEQFF.

This clonotype occurred many times. The V call is TRBV6-2 or TRBV6-3, the J call TRBJ2-3, with D possibly being TRBD1 (6 bases). The CDR3 covers 14 residues. Between the trimmed V and J ends, which lost 7 bases and 3 bases, there was a span of 14 bases. Looked up from germline, CDR1 is MNHEY and CDR2 is SVGEGT. CDR3 sequence: CASKRGKVTDTQYF. The CDR3 region has the DNA TGTGCCAGCAAAAGGGGGAAGGTGACAGATACGCAGTATTTT.